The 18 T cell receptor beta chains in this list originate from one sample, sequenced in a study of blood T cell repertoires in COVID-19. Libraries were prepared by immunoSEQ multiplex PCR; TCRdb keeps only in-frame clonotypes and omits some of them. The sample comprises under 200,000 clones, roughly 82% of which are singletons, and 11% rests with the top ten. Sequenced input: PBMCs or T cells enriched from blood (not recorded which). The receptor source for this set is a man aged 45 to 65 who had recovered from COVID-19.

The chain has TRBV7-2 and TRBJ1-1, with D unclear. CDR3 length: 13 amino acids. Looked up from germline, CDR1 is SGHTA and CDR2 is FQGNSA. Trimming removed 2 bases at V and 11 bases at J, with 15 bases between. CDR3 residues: CASSLTLTRSAFF. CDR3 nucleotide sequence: TGTGCCAGCAGCTTAACCCTTACTCGGTCGGCTTTCTTT.

CDR3 in DNA: TGTGCCAGCAGCTTAGGGGACACCGGAATTAACACAGATACGCAGTATTTT. It specifies CASSLGDTGINTDTQYF. The J gene is TRBJ2-3, the V gene TRBV11-2; weak D call: TRBD1 (6 bases). The germline V gene encodes CDR1 SGHAT and CDR2 FQNNGV. The germline V and J ends were trimmed by 1 base and 2 bases, with 16 bases remaining between them. The CDR3 covers 17 residues.

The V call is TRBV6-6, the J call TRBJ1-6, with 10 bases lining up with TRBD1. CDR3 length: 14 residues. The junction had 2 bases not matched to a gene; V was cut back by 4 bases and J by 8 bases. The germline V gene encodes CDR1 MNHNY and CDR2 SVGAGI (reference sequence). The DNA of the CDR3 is TGTGCCAGCAGTTCCGGGACAGGGGATTCACCCCTCCACTTT. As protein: CASSSGTGDSPLHF.

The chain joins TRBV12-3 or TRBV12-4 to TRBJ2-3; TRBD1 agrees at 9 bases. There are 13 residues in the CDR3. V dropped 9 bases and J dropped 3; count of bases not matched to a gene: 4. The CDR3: CASRQGGTDTQYF. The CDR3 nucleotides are TGTGCCAGTCGACAGGGGGGGACAGATACGCAGTATTTT.

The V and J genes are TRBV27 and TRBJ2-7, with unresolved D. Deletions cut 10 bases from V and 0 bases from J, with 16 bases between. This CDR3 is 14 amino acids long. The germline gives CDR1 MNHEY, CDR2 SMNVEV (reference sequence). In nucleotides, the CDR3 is TGTGCCACCAGGTTCGGCCCGGGCTCCTACGAGCAGTACTTC. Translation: CATRFGPGSYEQYF.

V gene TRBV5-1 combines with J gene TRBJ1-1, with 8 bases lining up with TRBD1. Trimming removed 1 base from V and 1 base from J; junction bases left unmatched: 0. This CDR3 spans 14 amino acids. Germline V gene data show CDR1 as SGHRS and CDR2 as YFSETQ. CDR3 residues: CASSLTGGNTEAFF. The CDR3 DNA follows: TGCGCCAGCAGCTTGACAGGGGGGAACACTGAAGCTTTCTTT.

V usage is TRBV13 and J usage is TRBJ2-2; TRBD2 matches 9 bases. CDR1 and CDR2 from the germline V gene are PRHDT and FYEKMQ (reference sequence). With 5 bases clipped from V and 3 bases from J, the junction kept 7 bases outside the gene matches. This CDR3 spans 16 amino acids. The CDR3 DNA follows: TGTGCCAGCAGCCCCCGCGGGAGGGTGGACACCGGGGAGCTGTTTTTT. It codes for CASSPRGRVDTGELFF.

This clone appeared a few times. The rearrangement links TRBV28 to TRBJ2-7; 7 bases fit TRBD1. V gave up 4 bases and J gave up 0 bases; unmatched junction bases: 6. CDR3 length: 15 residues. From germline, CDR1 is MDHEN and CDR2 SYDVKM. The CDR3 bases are TGTGCCAGCAGTTCTGGGACAGCGTTCTCCTACGAGCAGTACTTC. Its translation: CASSSGTAFSYEQYF. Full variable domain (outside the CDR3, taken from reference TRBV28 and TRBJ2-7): DVKVTQSSRYLVKRTGEKVFLECVQDMDHENMFWYRQDPGLGLRLIYFSYDVKMKEKGDIPEGYSVSREKKERFSLILESASTNQTSMYLCASSSGTAFSYEQYFGPGTRLTVT.

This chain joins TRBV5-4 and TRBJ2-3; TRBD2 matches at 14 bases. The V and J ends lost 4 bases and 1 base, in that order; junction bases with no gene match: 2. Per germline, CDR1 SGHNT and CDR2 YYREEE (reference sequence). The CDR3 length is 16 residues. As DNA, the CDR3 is TGTGCCAGCAGCCGGGGACTAGCGGGGGGCACAGATACGCAGTATTTT. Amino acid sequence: CASSRGLAGGTDTQYF.

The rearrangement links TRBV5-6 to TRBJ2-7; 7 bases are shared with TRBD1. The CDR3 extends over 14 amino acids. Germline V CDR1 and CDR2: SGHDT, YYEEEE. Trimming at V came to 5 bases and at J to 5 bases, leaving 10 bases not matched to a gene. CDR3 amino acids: CASRKTGVPNEQYF. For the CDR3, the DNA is TGTGCCAGCAGAAAAACAGGGGTTCCGAACGAGCAGTACTTC.

Written as DNA, the CDR3 is TGTGCCAGTATGCTACCAAGCTCCTACAATGAGCAGTTCTTC. Residues: CASMLPSSYNEQFF. J is TRBJ2-1 and V is TRBV28; unclear D gene. The CDR3 runs 14 residues. Germline V gives CDR1 MDHEN, CDR2 SYDVKM. Trimming pared 9 bases from V and 0 bases from J, leaving 12 bases between.

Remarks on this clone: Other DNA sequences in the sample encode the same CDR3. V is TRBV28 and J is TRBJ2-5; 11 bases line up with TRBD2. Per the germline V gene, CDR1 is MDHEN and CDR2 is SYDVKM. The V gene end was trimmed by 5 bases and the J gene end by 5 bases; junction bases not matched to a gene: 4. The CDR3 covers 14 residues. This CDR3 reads CASSLAGGMETQYF. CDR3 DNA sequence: TGTGCCAGCAGTCTAGCGGGGGGTATGGAGACCCAGTACTTC.

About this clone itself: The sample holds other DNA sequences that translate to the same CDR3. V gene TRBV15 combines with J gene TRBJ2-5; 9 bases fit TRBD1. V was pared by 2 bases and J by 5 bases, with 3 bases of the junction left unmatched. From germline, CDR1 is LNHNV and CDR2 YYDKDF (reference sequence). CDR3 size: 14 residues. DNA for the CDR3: TGTGCCACCAGCAGAAACAGGGGGCAGGAGACCCAGTACTTC. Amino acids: CATSRNRGQETQYF.

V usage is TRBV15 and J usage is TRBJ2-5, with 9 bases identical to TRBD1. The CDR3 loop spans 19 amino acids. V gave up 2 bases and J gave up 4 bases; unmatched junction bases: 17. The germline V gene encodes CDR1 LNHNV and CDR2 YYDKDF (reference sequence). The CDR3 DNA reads TGTGCCACCAGCAGAAGACTTGGACAGGGGACCCTGGAAGGAGAGACCCAGTACTTC. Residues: CATSRRLGQGTLEGETQYF.

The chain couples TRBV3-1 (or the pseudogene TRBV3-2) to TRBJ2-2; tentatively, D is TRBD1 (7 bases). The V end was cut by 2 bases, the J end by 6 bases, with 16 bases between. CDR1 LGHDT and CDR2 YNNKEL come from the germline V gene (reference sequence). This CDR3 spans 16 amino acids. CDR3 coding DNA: TGTGCCAGCAGCCAACCGGGCAGGGGGGAGGCCGGGGAGCTGTTTTTT. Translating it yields CASSQPGRGEAGELFF.

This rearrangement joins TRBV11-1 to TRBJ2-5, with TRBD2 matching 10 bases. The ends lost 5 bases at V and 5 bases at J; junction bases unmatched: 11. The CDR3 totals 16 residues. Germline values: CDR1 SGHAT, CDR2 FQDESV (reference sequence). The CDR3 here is CASSLTSGPRGETQYF. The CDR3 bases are TGTGCCAGCAGCCTGACTAGCGGGCCCAGGGGGGAGACCCAGTACTTC.

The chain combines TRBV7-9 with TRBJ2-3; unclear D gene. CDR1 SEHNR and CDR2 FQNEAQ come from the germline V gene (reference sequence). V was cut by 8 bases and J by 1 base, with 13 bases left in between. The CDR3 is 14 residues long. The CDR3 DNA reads TGTGCCAGCCTCAGTAATGGTCGCACAGATACGCAGTATTTT. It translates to CASLSNGRTDTQYF.

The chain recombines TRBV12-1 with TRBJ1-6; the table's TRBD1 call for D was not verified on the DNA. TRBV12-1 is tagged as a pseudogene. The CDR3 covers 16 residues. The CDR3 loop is CASSFPPPGDNSPLHF. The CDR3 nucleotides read TGTGCCAGCAGCTTCCCGCCCCCAGGGGACAATTCACCCCTCCACTTT.